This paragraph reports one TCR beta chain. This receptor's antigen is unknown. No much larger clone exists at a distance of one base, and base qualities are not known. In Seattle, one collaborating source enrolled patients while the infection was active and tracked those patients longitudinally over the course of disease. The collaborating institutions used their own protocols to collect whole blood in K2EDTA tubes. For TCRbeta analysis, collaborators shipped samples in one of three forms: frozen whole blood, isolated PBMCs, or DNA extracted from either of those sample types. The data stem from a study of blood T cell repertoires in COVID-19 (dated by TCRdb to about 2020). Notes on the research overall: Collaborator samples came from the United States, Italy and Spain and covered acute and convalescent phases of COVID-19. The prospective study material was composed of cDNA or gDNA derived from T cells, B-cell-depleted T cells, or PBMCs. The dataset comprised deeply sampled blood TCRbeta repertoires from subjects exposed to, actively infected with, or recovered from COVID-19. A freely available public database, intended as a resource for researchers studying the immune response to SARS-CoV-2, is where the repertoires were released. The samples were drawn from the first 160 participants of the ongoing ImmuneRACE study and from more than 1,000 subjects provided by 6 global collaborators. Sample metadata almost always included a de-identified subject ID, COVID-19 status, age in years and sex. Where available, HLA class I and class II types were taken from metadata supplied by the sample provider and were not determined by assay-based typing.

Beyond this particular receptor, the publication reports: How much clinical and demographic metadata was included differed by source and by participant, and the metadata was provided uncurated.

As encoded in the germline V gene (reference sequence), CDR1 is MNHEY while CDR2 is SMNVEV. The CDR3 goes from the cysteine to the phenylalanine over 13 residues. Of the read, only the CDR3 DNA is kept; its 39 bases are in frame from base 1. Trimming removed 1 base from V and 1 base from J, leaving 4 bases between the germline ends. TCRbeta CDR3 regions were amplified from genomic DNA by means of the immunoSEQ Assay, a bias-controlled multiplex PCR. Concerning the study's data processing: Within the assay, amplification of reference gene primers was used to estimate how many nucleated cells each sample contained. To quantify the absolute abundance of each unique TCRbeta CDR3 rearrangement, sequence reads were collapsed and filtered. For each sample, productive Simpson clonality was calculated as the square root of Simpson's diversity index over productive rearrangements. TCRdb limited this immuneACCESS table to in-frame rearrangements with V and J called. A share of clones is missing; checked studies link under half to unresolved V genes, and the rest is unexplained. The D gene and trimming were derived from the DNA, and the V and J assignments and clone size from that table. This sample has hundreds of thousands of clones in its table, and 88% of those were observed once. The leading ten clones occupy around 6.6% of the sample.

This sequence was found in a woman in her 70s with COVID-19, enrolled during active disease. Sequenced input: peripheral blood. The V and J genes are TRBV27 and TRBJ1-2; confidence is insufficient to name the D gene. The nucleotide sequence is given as TGTGCCAGCAGTTTATACAGTAACTATGGCTACACCTTC. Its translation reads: CASSLYSNYGYTF.